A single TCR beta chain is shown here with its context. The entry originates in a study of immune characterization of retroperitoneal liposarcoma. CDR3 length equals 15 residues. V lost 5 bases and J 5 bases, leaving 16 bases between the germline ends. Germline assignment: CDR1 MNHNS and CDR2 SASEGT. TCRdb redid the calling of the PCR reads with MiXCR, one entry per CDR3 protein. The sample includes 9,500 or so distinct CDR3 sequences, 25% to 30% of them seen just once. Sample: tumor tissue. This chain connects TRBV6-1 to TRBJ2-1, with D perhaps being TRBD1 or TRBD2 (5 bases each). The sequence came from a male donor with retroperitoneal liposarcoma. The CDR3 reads CASSWQGQADNEQFF. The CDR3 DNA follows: TGTGCCAGCAGTTGGCAGGGCCAAGCGGACAATGAGCAGTTCTTC.